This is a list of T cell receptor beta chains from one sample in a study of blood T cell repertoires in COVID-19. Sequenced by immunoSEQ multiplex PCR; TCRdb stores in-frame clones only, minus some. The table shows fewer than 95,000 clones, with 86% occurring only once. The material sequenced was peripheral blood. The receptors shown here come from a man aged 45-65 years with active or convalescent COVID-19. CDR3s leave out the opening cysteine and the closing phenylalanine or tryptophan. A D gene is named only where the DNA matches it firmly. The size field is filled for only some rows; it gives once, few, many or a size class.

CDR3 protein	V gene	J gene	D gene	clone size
ASSRTGFGYT	TRBV11-2	TRBJ1-2	.	.
ASRAGGTNEQF	TRBV19	TRBJ2-1	TRBD2	.
ASTKLAGAGTDTQY	TRBV9	TRBJ2-3	TRBD2	.
ASSLGLGQQETQY	TRBV7-7	TRBJ2-5	.	.
ATSVGGGVTDTQY	TRBV15	TRBJ2-3	TRBD2	.
ASSPGQGDGYT	TRBV5-1	TRBJ1-2	TRBD1	.
SASAGTGDQPQH	TRBV20-1	TRBJ1-5	TRBD1	.
SVEDRASGSYNEQF	TRBV29-1	TRBJ2-1	TRBD2	once
ATSRGQSNTGELF	TRBV15	TRBJ2-2	.	few
ASSLGLYNEQF	TRBV2	TRBJ2-1	.	.
ASSYSLKKRETQY	TRBV6-5	TRBJ2-5	.	.
ASSFDRRSPLH	TRBV11-3	TRBJ1-6	.	few
ASSEGASSYNEQF	TRBV5-1	TRBJ2-1	TRBD1	.
ASSSSTSSGNTIY	TRBV9	TRBJ1-3	.	.
ASSYSTSAYNEQF	TRBV6-5	TRBJ2-1	TRBD2	.
ASSIGPGQGDLWLQQTQY	TRBV19	TRBJ2-5	TRBD1	.
ASTGVGNQPQH	TRBV19	TRBJ1-5	.	.
ASSVGGGGLATIY	TRBV9	TRBJ1-3	.	.
ASSIRGGHNSPLH	TRBV19	TRBJ1-6	.	.